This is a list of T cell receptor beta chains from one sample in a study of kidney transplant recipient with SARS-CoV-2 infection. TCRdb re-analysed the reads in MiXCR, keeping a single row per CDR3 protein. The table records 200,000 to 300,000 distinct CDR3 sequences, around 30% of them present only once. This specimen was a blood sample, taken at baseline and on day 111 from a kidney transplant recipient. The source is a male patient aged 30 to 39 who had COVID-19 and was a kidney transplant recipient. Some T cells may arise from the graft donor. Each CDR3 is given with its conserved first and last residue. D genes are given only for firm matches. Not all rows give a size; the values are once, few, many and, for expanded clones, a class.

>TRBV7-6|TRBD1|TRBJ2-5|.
CTSSLDEGQYQETQYF
TGTACCAGCAGCTTAGATGAGGGACAGTACCAAGAGACCCAGTACTTC
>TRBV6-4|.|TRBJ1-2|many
CASSEALSHGKTYGYTF
TGTGCCAGCAGTGAGGCACTCTCACACGGAAAGACCTATGGCTACACCTTC
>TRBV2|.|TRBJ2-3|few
CATQTNTYTDTQYF
TGTGCCACCCAGACTAACACGTATACAGATACGCAGTATTTT
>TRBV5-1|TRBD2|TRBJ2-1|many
CASSLEAGGRGEQFF
TGCGCCAGCAGCTTGGAGGCGGGGGGGCGAGGTGAGCAGTTCTTC
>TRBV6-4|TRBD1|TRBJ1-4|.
CASSPNSRTGEKLSF
TGTGCCAGCAGTCCTAATAGCAGGACAGGGGAAAAACTGTCTTTT
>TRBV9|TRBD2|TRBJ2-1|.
CASSGSGSYNEQFF
TGTGCCAGCAGCGGTAGCGGGAGCTACAATGAGCAGTTCTTC
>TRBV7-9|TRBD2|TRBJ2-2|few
CASSLAGGPGGELFF
TGTGCCAGCAGCTTAGCGGGAGGGCCTGGCGGGGAGCTGTTTTTT
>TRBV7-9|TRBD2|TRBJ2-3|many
CASSSPSGAGTDTQYF
TGTGCCAGCAGCTCTCCTAGCGGAGCGGGCACAGATACGCAGTATTTT
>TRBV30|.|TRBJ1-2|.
CAWTTRRYRKTYGYTF
TGTGCCTGGACAACGAGGCGTTATAGAAAGACCTATGGCTACACCTTC
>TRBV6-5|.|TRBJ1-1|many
CASSYQGSAEAFF
TGTGCCAGCAGTTACCAGGGGAGCGCTGAAGCTTTCTTT
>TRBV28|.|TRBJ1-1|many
CASSQRGSGTPEAFF
TGTGCCAGCAGTCAAAGGGGGTCGGGGACGCCTGAAGCTTTCTTT
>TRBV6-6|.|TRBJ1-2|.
CANSGGGGGRKTYGYTF
TGTGCCAACAGTGGCGGAGGAGGTGGGAGAAAGACCTATGGCTACACCTTC
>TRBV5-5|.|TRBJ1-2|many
CASCGDVSRKTYGYTF
TGTGCCAGCTGCGGCGATGTCTCGCGAAAGACCTATGGCTACACCTTC
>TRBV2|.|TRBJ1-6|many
CASSGFASPLHF
TGTGCCAGCAGTGGCTTCGCCTCACCCCTCCACTTT
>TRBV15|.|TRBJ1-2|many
CATSVIIRCGKTYGYTF
TGTGCCACCAGCGTTATAATAAGGTGTGGAAAGACCTATGGCTACACCTTC
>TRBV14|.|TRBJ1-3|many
CASSLQSGNTIYF
TGTGCCAGCAGCCTTCAGTCTGGAAACACCATATATTTT
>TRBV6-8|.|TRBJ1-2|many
CASSDQERSRKTYGYTF
TGTGCCAGCAGTGATCAGGAACGCTCTAGAAAGACCTATGGCTACACCTTC
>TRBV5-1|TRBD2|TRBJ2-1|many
CASSPRTSGSLEQFF
TGCGCCAGCAGCCCTCGGACTAGCGGGAGTCTTGAGCAGTTCTTC
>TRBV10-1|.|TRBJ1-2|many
CASSPYIRSRKTYGYTF
TGCGCCAGCAGTCCGTACATAAGATCGCGAAAGACCTATGGCTACACCTTC
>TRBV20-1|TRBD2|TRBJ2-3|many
CSARLAAGDTQYF
TGCAGTGCTAGACTAGCGGCAGGGGATACGCAGTATTTT
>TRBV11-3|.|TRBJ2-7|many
CASSRDRHSPARGPHEQYF
TGTGCCAGCAGCCGCGACAGGCACTCCCCAGCACGCGGTCCCCACGAGCAGTACTTC
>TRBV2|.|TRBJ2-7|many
CASSLDWAYEQYF
TGTGCCAGCAGTCTCGACTGGGCCTACGAGCAGTACTTC
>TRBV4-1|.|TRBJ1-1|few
CASSQVRRAEAFF
TGCGCCAGCAGCCAAGTCCGGCGCGCTGAAGCTTTCTTT
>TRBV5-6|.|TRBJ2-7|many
CASGAYEQYF
TGTGCCAGCGGAGCCTACGAGCAGTACTTC
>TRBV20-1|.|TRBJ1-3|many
CSARQGFGSGNTIYF
TGCAGTGCTAGACAGGGGTTCGGCTCTGGAAACACCATATATTTT
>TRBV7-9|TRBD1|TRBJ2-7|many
CASSPDRAPYEQYF
TGTGCCAGCAGCCCTGACAGGGCACCCTACGAGCAGTACTTC
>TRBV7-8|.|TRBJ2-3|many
CASSYDSTDTQYF
TGTGCCAGCAGTTATGACAGCACAGATACGCAGTATTTT
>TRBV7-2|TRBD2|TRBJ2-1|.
CASGSRVGGGWNEQFF
TGTGCCAGCGGCTCCCGTGTGGGGGGGGGTTGGAATGAGCAGTTCTTC
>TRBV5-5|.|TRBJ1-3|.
CASSDQVFSGNTIYF
TGTGCCAGCAGTGATCAGGTCTTTTCTGGAAACACCATATATTTT
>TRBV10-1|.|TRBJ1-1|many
CASSESGLPPEAFF
TGCGCCAGCAGTGAGTCTGGACTCCCCCCTGAAGCTTTCTTT
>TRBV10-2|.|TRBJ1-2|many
CASSVESTSRKTYGYTF
TGCGCCAGCAGTGTGGAATCCACTTCTAGAAAGACCTATGGCTACACCTTC
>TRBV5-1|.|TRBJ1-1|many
CASSFWAGVTEAFF
TGCGCCAGCAGTTTTTGGGCAGGGGTGACTGAAGCTTTCTTT
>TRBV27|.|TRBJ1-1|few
CASSFIPPGVGTEAFF
TGTGCCAGCAGTTTTATACCCCCGGGCGTTGGCACTGAAGCTTTCTTT
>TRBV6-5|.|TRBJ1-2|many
CASSYQAEGYGYTF
TGTGCCAGCAGTTACCAGGCCGAGGGGTATGGCTACACCTTC
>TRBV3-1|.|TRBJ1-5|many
CASSLGYSNQPQHF
TGTGCCAGCAGCTTAGGCTATAGCAATCAGCCCCAGCATTTT
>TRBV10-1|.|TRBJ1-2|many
CASSSLVRSRKTYGYTF
TGCGCCAGCAGTTCGTTAGTAAGATCGCGAAAGACCTATGGCTACACCTTC
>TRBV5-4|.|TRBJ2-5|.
CASSPSPAGRETQYF
TGTGCCAGCAGCCCCTCCCCGGCAGGGCGGGAGACCCAGTACTTC
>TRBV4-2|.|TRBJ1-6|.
CASSRGNLLALHF
TGTGCCAGCAGCAGGGGTAACCTTTTGGCCCTCCACTTT
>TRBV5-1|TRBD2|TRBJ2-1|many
CASSLTSGSYNEQFF
TGTGCCAGCAGCTTAACTAGCGGGAGTTACAATGAGCAGTTCTTC
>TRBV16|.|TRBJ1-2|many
CASSNHMVVRKTYGYTF
TGTGCCAGCAGCAATCATATGGTCGTTAGAAAGACCTATGGCTACACCTTC
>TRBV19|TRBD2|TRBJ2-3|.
CASSRAAGAPDTQYF
TGTGCCAGTAGTCGGGCAGCGGGAGCCCCAGATACGCAGTATTTT
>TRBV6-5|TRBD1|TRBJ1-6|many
CASSHRGQGENSPLHF
TGTGCCAGCAGTCACCGCGGACAGGGAGAGAATTCACCCCTCCACTTT
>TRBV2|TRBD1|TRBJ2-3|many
CASSSGQVSPTDTQYF
TGTGCCAGCAGTTCGGGACAGGTCTCCCCCACAGATACGCAGTATTTT
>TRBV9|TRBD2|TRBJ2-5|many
CASSSPAASGMNF
TGTGCCAGCAGCTCCCCGGCCGCTAGCGGGATGAACTTC
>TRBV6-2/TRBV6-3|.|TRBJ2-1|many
CASSPDPASSYNEQFF
TGTGCCAGCAGCCCAGACCCGGCGAGCTCCTACAATGAGCAGTTCTTC
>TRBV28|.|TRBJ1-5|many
CASKRANQPQHF
TGTGCCAGCAAAAGGGCTAATCAGCCCCAGCATTTT
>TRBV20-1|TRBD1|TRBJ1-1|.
CSQDGTGDTEAFF
TGCAGTCAGGATGGGACAGGGGACACTGAAGCTTTCTTT
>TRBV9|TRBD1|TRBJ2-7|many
CASSETGIVPGEQYF
TGTGCCAGCAGCGAGACAGGGATTGTCCCTGGGGAGCAGTACTTC
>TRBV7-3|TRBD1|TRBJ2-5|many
CASSLSPTGGETQYF
TGTGCCAGCAGCTTATCCCCAACAGGGGGAGAGACCCAGTACTTC
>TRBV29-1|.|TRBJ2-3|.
CSVSRDGVGTDTQYF
TGCAGCGTATCCCGAGATGGTGTCGGCACAGATACGCAGTATTTT
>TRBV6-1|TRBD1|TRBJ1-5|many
CASKLGQGASTSNQPQHF
TGTGCCAGCAAGTTGGGACAGGGGGCTTCTACAAGCAATCAGCCCCAGCATTTT
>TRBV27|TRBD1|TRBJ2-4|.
CASTNRGNIQYF
TGTGCCAGCACAAACAGGGGCAACATTCAGTACTTC
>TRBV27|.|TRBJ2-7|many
CASSEKRDEQYF
TGTGCCAGCAGTGAGAAGAGGGACGAGCAGTACTTC
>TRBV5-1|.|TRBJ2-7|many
CASSPRQGTPYEQYF
TGCGCCAGCAGCCCTCGCCAGGGGACCCCCTACGAGCAGTACTTC
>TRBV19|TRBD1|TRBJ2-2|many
CASRHGQANTGELFF
TGTGCCAGTAGACATGGACAGGCAAACACCGGGGAGCTGTTTTTT
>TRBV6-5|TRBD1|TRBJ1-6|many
CASSAGTGTPLHF
TGTGCCAGCAGTGCCGGGACAGGGACACCCCTCCACTTT
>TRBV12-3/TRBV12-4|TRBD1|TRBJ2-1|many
CASSPDRGEQFF
TGTGCCAGCAGTCCGGACAGGGGGGAGCAGTTCTTC
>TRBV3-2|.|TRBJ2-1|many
CASSQEHYNEQFF
TGTGCCAGCAGCCAAGAACACTACAATGAGCAGTTCTTC
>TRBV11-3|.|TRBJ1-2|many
CASSGVYDLGKTYGYTF
TGTGCCAGCAGCGGGGTGTACGATCTCGGAAAGACCTATGGCTACACCTTC
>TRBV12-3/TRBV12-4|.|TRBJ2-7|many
CASSFGVLRLYEQYF
TGTGCCAGCAGCTTTGGGGTCCTTAGACTGTACGAGCAGTACTTC